These T cell receptor beta chains were read from a single sample in a study of identical twins. One entry per CDR3 protein results from TCRdb running MiXCR on the 5' RACE reads. This table holds 200,000 to 250,000 distinct CDR3 sequences, roughly 7% found once. In addition, the sample was reused for a study of yellow fever vaccine responses in identical twins.

The source material was memory (CD45RO+) T cells sorted from blood. The receptors shown here come from a woman younger than 35 in good health. The CDR3 runs from the conserved cysteine through the conserved F or W. A D gene is named only where the DNA matches it firmly. Clone sizes are given selectively: once, few, many, or a class where the clone is expanded.

>13|.|.|TRBV20-1|TRBJ2-3
TGCAGTGCAACCTCGACTAGTTTTGATACGCAGTATTTT
CSATSTSFDTQYF
>16|TRBD2|.|TRBV25-1|TRBJ2-3
TGTGCCAGCAGTGAATCTCTAGCGGGACTCACAGATACGCAGTATTTT
CASSESLAGLTDTQYF
>15|.|many|TRBV29-1|TRBJ1-4
TGCAGCGTTGACCCGGGAGGGGGATACGGGGAAAAACTGTTTTTT
CSVDPGGGYGEKLFF
>16|TRBD2|many|TRBV3-1|TRBJ2-3
TGTGCCAGCAGCCTCACTAGCGGGGGGCCGACGGATACGCAGTATTTT
CASSLTSGGPTDTQYF
>17|TRBD2|many|TRBV5-1|TRBJ2-1
TGCGCCAGCAGCAAAACCGGGACTAGCGACTCCTACAATGAGCAGTTCTTC
CASSKTGTSDSYNEQFF
>15|.|.|TRBV10-3|TRBJ1-5
TGTGCCATCAGTGAGTCGGACCAGGCGGCTCAGCCCCAGCATTTT
CAISESDQAAQPQHF
>15|.|.|TRBV24-1|TRBJ1-2
TGTGCCACCAGTGATCCCCTCCTGGACGGCTATGGCTACACCTTC
CATSDPLLDGYGYTF
>16|.|many|TRBV20-1|TRBJ2-3
TGCAGTGCTCCGGGTCTGGGACACATTAGCACAGATACGCAGTATTTT
CSAPGLGHISTDTQYF
>15|TRBD2|few|TRBV28|TRBJ2-2
TGTGCCACCTCCCGGGGGGATCTAAACACCGGGGAGCTGTTTTTT
CATSRGDLNTGELFF
>11|.|.|TRBV19|TRBJ2-1
TGTGCCTCTGGGTACTACAATGAGCAGTTCTTC
CASGYYNEQFF
>17|TRBD2|.|TRBV19|TRBJ2-2
TGTGCCAGTAATGGGGCTAGCGGGAGAAAGTACACCGGGGAGCTGTTTTTT
CASNGASGRKYTGELFF
>14|.|few|TRBV20-1|TRBJ2-3
TGCAGTGCTAGTAGGAAGTTTGGCACAGATACGCAGTATTTT
CSASRKFGTDTQYF
>16|.|.|TRBV1|TRBJ2-2
TGCACCAGCAGCCAAGATCGTCAGGGGGCGGTCGGGGAGCTGTTTTTT
CTSSQDRQGAVGELFF
>14|.|many|TRBV5-6|TRBJ1-1
TGTGCCAGCAGCTCATTCACAGTGAACACTGAAGCTTTCTTT
CASSSFTVNTEAFF
>15|.|many|TRBV5-5|TRBJ1-5
TGTGCCAGCAGCCGGGACCCGGGGGGATTTCAGCCCCAGCATTTT
CASSRDPGGFQPQHF
>12|.|.|TRBV20-1|TRBJ2-3
TGCAGTGCTAGGGACACCACAGATACGCAGTATTTT
CSARDTTDTQYF
>14|TRBD2|many|TRBV12-5|TRBJ2-2
TGTGCTAGTGCCCGACTAGCGGGAGTCGGGGAGCTGTTTTTT
CASARLAGVGELFF
>12|.|.|TRBV11-2|TRBJ2-2
TGTGCCAGCAGACGACAGGCCGGGGAGCTGTTTTTT
CASRRQAGELFF
>19|.|few|TRBV11-1|TRBJ2-1
TGTGCCAGCACCCCACTGGGGGGCGGCTTCCTCAGCTCCTACAATGAGCAGTTCTTC
CASTPLGGGFLSSYNEQFF
>14|TRBD1|few|TRBV28|TRBJ1-1
TGTGCCAGCAGATCACGACAGGGAGGAACTGAAGCTTTCTTT
CASRSRQGGTEAFF
>17|TRBD2|many|TRBV5-1|TRBJ2-3
TGCGCCAGCAGCTTGGCGGGGCCGGGACTAGCCACAGATACGCAGTATTTT
CASSLAGPGLATDTQYF
>14|.|.|TRBV20-1|TRBJ2-3
TGCAGTGCTAGACCGAGAACTAGCACAGATACGCAGTATTTT
CSARPRTSTDTQYF
>15|TRBD2|.|TRBV28|TRBJ2-7
TGTGCCAGCACGCCCAGGGGTAGCGGGACCTACGAGCAGTACTTC
CASTPRGSGTYEQYF
>15|TRBD1|.|TRBV20-1|TRBJ2-1
TGCAGTGCTAGGACAGGGGCGAGCTCCTACAATGAGCAGTTCTTC
CSARTGASSYNEQFF
>15|TRBD1|few|TRBV20-1|TRBJ2-5
TGCAGTGCTACCACTGGGACAGGGGGCTGGGAGACCCAGTACTTC
CSATTGTGGWETQYF
>14|.|many|TRBV7-2|TRBJ1-6
TGTGCCAGCAGCTTAGAGGGACCCTATTCACCCCTCCACTTT
CASSLEGPYSPLHF
>13|TRBD1|.|TRBV12-3/TRBV12-4|TRBJ1-2
TGTGCCAGCAGCAACAGGGGGCCCTATGGCTACACCTTC
CASSNRGPYGYTF
>15|.|few|TRBV5-6|TRBJ1-1
TGTGCCAGCAGCTTCGGTACAGGGCTTGGCACTGAAGCTTTCTTT
CASSFGTGLGTEAFF
>19|TRBD2|few|TRBV10-2|TRBJ2-2
TGCGCCAGCAGTTCTTCCCCCGGGACTAGCGGGGGGTGGCCCGGGGAGCTGTTTTTT
CASSSSPGTSGGWPGELFF
>15|.|.|TRBV19|TRBJ2-5
TGTGCCAGTAGTTCAACCGGGGGCGGGCGGGAGACCCAGTACTTC
CASSSTGGGRETQYF
>15|TRBD1|many|TRBV7-9|TRBJ2-7
TGTGCCAGCAGCCGAAAGGGACAGAACCCCTACGAGCAGTACTTC
CASSRKGQNPYEQYF
>14|.|few|TRBV5-5|TRBJ2-7
TGTGCCAGCAGCTTGGGGCTAGCGATCTACGAGCAGTACTTC
CASSLGLAIYEQYF
>15|.|.|TRBV6-4|TRBJ2-1
TGTGCCAGCAGTGAAGACGGGACCGGGCCCAATGAGCAGTTCTTC
CASSEDGTGPNEQFF
>15|TRBD1|many|TRBV24-1|TRBJ2-7
TGTGCCACCAGTGACGGACAGGGTGAAGCCTACGAGCAGTACTTC
CATSDGQGEAYEQYF
>14|.|.|TRBV6-1|TRBJ1-1
TGTGCCAGCAGTCGTCGACAGGCGAACACTGAAGCTTTCTTT
CASSRRQANTEAFF
>15|.|few|TRBV12-3/TRBV12-4|TRBJ1-2
TGTGCCAGCAGTTTGACTGAACAGGCAAACTATGGCTACACCTTC
CASSLTEQANYGYTF
>14|.|many|TRBV5-1|TRBJ2-2
TGCGCCAGCAGCTTGAGTCGGATGGGCGGGGAGCTGTTTTTT
CASSLSRMGGELFF
>13|.|many|TRBV6-1|TRBJ1-2
TGTGCCAGCAGTGAAGGGAAGGGTTTTGGCTACACCTTC
CASSEGKGFGYTF
>16|TRBD1|.|TRBV5-5|TRBJ2-3
TGTGCCAGCAGCTTGAAAGCAGGGACAGACACAGATGCGCAGTATTTT
CASSLKAGTDTDAQYF
>15|TRBD2|many|TRBV28|TRBJ2-7
TGTGCCAGCTTTACAACTAGCGGGAGCCCCTACGAGCAGTACTTC
CASFTTSGSPYEQYF
>16|TRBD2|few|TRBV15|TRBJ2-1
TGTGCCACCAGCAGTGAAAGCGGGAGGAATAGAAATGAGCAGTTCTTC
CATSSESGRNRNEQFF
>15|.|many|TRBV15|TRBJ1-1
TGTGCCACCAGCAGAGGGGGTGGGGCAGAAACTGAAGCTTTCTTT
CATSRGGGAETEAFF
>15|TRBD1|.|TRBV7-2|TRBJ1-2
TGTGCCAGCAGCTTAGCGTTCAGGGGGCATAATGGCTACACCTTC
CASSLAFRGHNGYTF
>15|TRBD1|.|TRBV6-4|TRBJ2-1
TGTGCCAGCAGTGCCACCGGGACAGGGGGGGATGAGCAGTTCTTC
CASSATGTGGDEQFF
>16|TRBD2|.|TRBV4-1|TRBJ2-5
TGCGCCAGCAGTTGGGAAATAGCGGGGTACCAAGAGACCCAGTACTTC
CASSWEIAGYQETQYF
>14|.|few|TRBV7-3|TRBJ2-7
TGTGCCAGCAGCCCTGGACGGTCTCCCTACGAGCAGTACTTC
CASSPGRSPYEQYF
>15|TRBD2|many|TRBV20-1|TRBJ2-3
TGCAGTGCTACCCTAGCGGGGGGGCGCACAGATACGCAGTATTTT
CSATLAGGRTDTQYF
>14|TRBD2|many|TRBV20-1|TRBJ2-5
TGCAGTGCTATAGGCGGGGGGGGCCAAGAGACCCAGTACTTC
CSAIGGGGQETQYF
>16|.|many|TRBV12-3/TRBV12-4|TRBJ2-5
TGTGCCAGCAGCCCGATAGACAGACTGTACCAAGAGACCCAGTACTTC
CASSPIDRLYQETQYF
>20|TRBD1|many|TRBV3-1|TRBJ1-1
TGTGCCAGCAGCCCTCACCCGGGACAGGGGTCCCGAGGGGCGAACACTGAAGCTTTCTTT
CASSPHPGQGSRGANTEAFF
>19|TRBD2|few|TRBV7-8|TRBJ2-1
TGTGCCAGCAGCTTGAGGACTAGCGGGAGACTATCCTCCTACAATGAGCAGTTCTTC
CASSLRTSGRLSSYNEQFF
>14|.|few|TRBV5-1|TRBJ2-3
TGCGCCAGCAGCTTGGTTCGTAGCACAGATACGCAGTATTTT
CASSLVRSTDTQYF
>14|.|many|TRBV5-1|TRBJ2-7
TGCGCCAGCAGCTTCCAGGGTCCCTCCTACGAGCAGTACTTC
CASSFQGPSYEQYF
>11|.|many|TRBV12-3/TRBV12-4|TRBJ2-7
TGTGCCAGCAGTTTTATAAACGAGCAGTACTTC
CASSFINEQYF
>15|TRBD2|.|TRBV2|TRBJ2-3
TGTGCCAGCAGTGAGACTAGCGGGAGCCCAGATACGCAGTATTTT
CASSETSGSPDTQYF
>14|TRBD1|.|TRBV24-1|TRBJ2-3
TGTGCCACCAGACCGACAGGGAGAACAGATACGCAGTATTTT
CATRPTGRTDTQYF
>13|.|.|TRBV7-8|TRBJ2-1
TGTGCCAGCAGCCCGAGAGGGGCCAATGAGCAGTTCTTC
CASSPRGANEQFF